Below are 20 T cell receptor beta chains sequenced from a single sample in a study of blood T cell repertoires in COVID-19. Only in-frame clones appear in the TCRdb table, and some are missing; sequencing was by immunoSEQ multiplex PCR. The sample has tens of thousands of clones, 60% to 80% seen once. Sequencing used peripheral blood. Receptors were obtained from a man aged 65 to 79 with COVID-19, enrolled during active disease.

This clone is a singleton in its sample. This CDR3 is CASRAGGTYNEQFF. For the CDR3, the DNA is TGTGCCAGCCGAGCGGGAGGTACCTACAATGAGCAGTTCTTC. The J gene is TRBJ2-1, the V gene TRBV3-1 (or the pseudogene TRBV3-2), with 9 bases aligning to TRBD2. This CDR3 comprises 14 residues. With 8 bases clipped from V and 2 bases from J, the junction kept 4 bases outside the gene matches. Germline-derived CDR1 and CDR2 are LGHDT and YNNKEL (reference sequence).

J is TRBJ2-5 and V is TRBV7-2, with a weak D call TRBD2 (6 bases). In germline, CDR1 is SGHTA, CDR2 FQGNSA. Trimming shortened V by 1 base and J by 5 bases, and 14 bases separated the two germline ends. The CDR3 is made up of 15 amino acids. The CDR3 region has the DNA TGTGCCAGCAGCTTAGGGAGGGTCCCGAGGGAGACCCAGTACTTC. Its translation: CASSLGRVPRETQYF.

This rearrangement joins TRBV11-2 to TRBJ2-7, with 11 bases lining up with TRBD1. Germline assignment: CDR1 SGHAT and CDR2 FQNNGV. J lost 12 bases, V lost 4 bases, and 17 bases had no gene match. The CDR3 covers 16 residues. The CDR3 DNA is TGTGCCAGCAGCTCCCGTATATCGGGACAGGGGGTTTTTCCGTACTTC. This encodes CASSSRISGQGVFPYF.

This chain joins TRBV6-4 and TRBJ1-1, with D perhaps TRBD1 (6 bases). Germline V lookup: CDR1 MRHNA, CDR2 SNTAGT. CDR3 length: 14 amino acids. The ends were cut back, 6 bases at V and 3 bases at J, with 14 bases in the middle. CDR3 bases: TGTGCCAGCAGCCTCGTAGGGGGGGACACTGAAGCTTTCTTT. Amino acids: CASSLVGGDTEAFF.

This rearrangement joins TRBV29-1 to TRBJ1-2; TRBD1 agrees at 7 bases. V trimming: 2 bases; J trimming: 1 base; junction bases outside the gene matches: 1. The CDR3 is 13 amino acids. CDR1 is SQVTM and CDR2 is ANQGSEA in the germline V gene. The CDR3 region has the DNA TGCAGCGTTGAAAGGGACAGTAACTATGGCTACACCTTC. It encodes CSVERDSNYGYTF. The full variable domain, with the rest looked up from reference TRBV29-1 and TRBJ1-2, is SAVISQKPSRDICQRGTSLTIQCQVDSQVTMMFWYRQQPGQSLTLIATANQGSEATYESGFVIDKFPISRPNLTFSTLTVSNMSPEDSSIYLCSVERDSNYGYTFGSGTRLTVV.

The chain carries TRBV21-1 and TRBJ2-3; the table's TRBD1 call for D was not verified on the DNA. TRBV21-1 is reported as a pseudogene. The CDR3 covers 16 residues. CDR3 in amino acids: CASSPREDRGQDTQYF. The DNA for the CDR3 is TGTGCCAGCAGCCCTCGGGAGGACAGGGGGCAAGATACGCAGTATTTT.

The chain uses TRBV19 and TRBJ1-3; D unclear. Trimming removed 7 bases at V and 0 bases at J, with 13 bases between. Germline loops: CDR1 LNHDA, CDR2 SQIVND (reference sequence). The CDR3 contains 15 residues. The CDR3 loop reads CASNPASDSGNTIYF. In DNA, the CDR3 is TGTGCCAGTAACCCGGCTAGCGACTCTGGAAACACCATATATTTT.

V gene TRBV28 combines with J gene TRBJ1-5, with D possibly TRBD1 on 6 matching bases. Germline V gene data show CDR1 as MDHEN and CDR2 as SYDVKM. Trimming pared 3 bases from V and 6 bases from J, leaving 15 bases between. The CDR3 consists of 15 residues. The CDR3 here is CASSFRTAGGQPQHF. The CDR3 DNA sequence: TGTGCCAGCAGTTTCCGGACAGCGGGGGGTCAGCCCCAGCATTTT. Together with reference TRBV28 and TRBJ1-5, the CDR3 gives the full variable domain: DVKVTQSSRYLVKRTGEKVFLECVQDMDHENMFWYRQDPGLGLRLIYFSYDVKMKEKGDIPEGYSVSREKKERFSLILESASTNQTSMYLCASSFRTAGGQPQHFGDGTRLSIL.

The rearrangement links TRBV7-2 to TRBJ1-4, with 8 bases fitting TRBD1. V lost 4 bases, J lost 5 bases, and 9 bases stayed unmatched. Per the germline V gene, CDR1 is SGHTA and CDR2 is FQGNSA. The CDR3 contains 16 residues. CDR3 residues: CASSSLDRGNNEKLFF. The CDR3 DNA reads TGTGCCAGCAGCTCCCTAGACAGGGGAAACAATGAAAAACTGTTTTTT.

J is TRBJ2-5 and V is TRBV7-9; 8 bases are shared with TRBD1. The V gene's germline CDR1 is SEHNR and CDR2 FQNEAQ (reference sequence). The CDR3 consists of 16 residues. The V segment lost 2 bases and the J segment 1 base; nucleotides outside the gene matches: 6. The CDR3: CASSLPRDRTQETQYF. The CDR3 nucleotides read TGTGCCAGCAGCTTACCCAGGGACAGGACCCAAGAGACCCAGTACTTC.

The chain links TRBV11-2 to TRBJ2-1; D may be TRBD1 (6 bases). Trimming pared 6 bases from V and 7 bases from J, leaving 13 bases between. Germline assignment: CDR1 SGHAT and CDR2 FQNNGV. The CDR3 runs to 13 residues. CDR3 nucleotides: TGTGCCAGCAGTCCAGGGGCCTGGAATGAGCAGTTCTTC. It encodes CASSPGAWNEQFF.

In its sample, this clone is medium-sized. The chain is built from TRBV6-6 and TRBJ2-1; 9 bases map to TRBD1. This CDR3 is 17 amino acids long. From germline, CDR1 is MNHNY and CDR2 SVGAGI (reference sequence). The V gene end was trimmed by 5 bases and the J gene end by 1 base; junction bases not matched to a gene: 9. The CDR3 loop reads CASSPTGGGLSYNEQFF. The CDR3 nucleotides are TGTGCCAGCAGTCCGACAGGGGGTGGGCTTTCCTACAATGAGCAGTTCTTC.

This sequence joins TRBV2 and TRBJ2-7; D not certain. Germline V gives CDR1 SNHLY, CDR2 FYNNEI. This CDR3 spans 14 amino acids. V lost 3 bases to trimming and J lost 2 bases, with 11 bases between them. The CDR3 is CASSDFLPPYEQYF. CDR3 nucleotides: TGTGCCAGCAGTGACTTTCTCCCCCCCTACGAGCAGTACTTC.

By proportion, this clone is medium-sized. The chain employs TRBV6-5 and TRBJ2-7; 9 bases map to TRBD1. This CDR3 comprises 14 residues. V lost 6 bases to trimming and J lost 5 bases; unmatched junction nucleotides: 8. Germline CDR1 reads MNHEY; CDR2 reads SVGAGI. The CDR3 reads CASRTGQGVHEQYF. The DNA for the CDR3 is TGTGCCAGCAGAACGGGACAGGGTGTACACGAGCAGTACTTC.

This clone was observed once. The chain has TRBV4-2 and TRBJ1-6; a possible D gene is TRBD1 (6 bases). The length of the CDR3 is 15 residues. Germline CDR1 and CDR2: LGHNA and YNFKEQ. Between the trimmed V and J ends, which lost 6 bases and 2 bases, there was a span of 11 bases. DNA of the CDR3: TGTGCCAGCAGAAACAGGGTGGCCTATAATTCACCCCTCCACTTT. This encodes CASRNRVAYNSPLHF.

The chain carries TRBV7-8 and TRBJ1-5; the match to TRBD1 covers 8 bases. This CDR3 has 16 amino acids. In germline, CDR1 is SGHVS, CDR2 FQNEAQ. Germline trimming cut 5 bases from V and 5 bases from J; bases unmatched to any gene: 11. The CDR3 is CASSLGTGAHDQPQHF. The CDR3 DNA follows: TGTGCCAGCAGCCTTGGGACAGGAGCTCACGATCAGCCCCAGCATTTT.

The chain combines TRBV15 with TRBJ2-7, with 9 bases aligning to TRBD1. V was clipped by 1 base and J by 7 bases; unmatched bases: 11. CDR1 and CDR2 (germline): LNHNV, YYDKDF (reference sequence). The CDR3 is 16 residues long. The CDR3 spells CATSRAWDRVPWEQYF. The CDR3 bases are TGTGCCACCAGCAGAGCCTGGGACAGGGTACCCTGGGAGCAGTACTTC.

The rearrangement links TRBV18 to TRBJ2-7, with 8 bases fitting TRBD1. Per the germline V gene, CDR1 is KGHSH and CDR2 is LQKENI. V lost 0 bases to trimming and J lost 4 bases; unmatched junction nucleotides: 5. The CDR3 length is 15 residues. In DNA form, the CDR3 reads TGTGCCAGCTCACCACCGAGGACAGGGTCGTACGAGCAGTACTTC. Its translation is CASSPPRTGSYEQYF.

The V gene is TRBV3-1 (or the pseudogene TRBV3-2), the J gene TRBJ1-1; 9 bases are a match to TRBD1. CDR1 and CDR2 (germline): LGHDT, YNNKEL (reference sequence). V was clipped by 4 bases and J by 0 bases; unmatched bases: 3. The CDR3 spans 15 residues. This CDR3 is CASSPTGGMNTEAFF. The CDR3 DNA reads TGTGCCAGCAGCCCCACAGGGGGCATGAACACTGAAGCTTTCTTT.

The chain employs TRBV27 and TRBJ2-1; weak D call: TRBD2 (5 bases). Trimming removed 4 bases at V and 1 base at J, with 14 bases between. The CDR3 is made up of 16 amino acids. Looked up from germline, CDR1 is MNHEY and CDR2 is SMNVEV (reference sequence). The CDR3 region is CASSSSSSGSYNEQFF. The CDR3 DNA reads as TGTGCCAGCAGTTCATCGTCGAGCGGTTCCTACAATGAGCAGTTCTTC.